Listed below are T cell receptor beta chains from one sample, sequenced in a study of shared clonotypes between healthy human individuals. Clones were read by immunoSEQ multiplex PCR, and TCRdb kept only the in-frame ones, dropping some. The sample holds under 850,000 clones, around 92% seen once. Sequencing input: naive CD8+ T cells sorted from blood. The source of these receptors is a young man in good health. CDR3s include the opening cysteine and the closing phenylalanine or tryptophan. D genes are given only for firm matches. Only some rows state a clone size, as once, few, many or a class for expanded clones.

J gene: TRBJ2-7; V gene: TRBV9; D gene: NA; clone size: NA; CDR3 DNA: TGTGCCAGCAGCGTAGGTACAAGTTACGAGCAGTACTTC; CDR3 protein: CASSVGTSYEQYF
J gene: TRBJ1-4; V gene: TRBV11-2; D gene: NA; clone size: NA; CDR3 DNA: TGTGCCAGCAGCTCGGGGGGCGGTGCTGAAAAACTGTTTTTT; CDR3 protein: CASSSGGGAEKLFF
J gene: TRBJ2-5; V gene: TRBV30; D gene: TRBD1; clone size: NA; CDR3 DNA: TGTGCCTGGAGTAGGACAGGGGGCGTGGAGACCCAGTACTTC; CDR3 protein: CAWSRTGGVETQYF
J gene: TRBJ2-1; V gene: TRBV27; D gene: TRBD2; clone size: NA; CDR3 DNA: TGTGCCAGCAGTTTATCGGCCGAGGGGAGGGCCTACAATGAGCAGTTCTTC; CDR3 protein: CASSLSAEGRAYNEQFF
J gene: TRBJ2-3; V gene: TRBV6-5; D gene: NA; clone size: NA; CDR3 DNA: TGTGCCAGCAGTTACTCGCCGGGGGACACAGATACGCAGTATTTT; CDR3 protein: CASSYSPGDTDTQYF
J gene: TRBJ2-7; V gene: TRBV4-1; D gene: NA; clone size: NA; CDR3 DNA: TGCGCCAGCAGCCAAGACAGACCCTCCTACGAGCAGTACTTC; CDR3 protein: CASSQDRPSYEQYF
J gene: TRBJ1-4; V gene: TRBV5-6; D gene: TRBD1; clone size: NA; CDR3 DNA: TGTGCCAGCAGCTCGGGACAGGTACTCGGAAAACTGTTTTTT; CDR3 protein: CASSSGQVLGKLFF
J gene: TRBJ2-7; V gene: TRBV27; D gene: TRBD2; clone size: few; CDR3 DNA: TGTGCCAGCAGTTCCAGCGGGAGTCCCTACGAGCAGTACTTC; CDR3 protein: CASSSSGSPYEQYF
J gene: TRBJ2-1; V gene: TRBV30; D gene: NA; clone size: NA; CDR3 DNA: TGTGCCTCCTCCAGAGACCCCATTTTTGTATTCTTC; CDR3 protein: CASSRDPIFVFF
J gene: TRBJ2-3; V gene: TRBV13; D gene: TRBD2; clone size: once; CDR3 DNA: TGTGCCAGCAGCTTGGGACTAGCGATCCCTAGCACAGATACGCAGTATTTT; CDR3 protein: CASSLGLAIPSTDTQYF
J gene: TRBJ2-5; V gene: TRBV9; D gene: NA; clone size: NA; CDR3 DNA: TGTGCCAGCAGCGTAGGGCCCAGGGGGACCCAGTACTTC; CDR3 protein: CASSVGPRGTQYF
J gene: TRBJ2-7; V gene: TRBV19; D gene: TRBD2; clone size: NA; CDR3 DNA: TGTGCCAGTAGTGGGAGGGGATCGGCCTACGAGCAGTACTTC; CDR3 protein: CASSGRGSAYEQYF
J gene: TRBJ2-7; V gene: TRBV2; D gene: NA; clone size: NA; CDR3 DNA: TGTGCCAGCAGTGAGATCACACCCGAGCAGTACTTC; CDR3 protein: CASSEITPEQYF
J gene: TRBJ2-1; V gene: TRBV7-9; D gene: TRBD2; clone size: NA; CDR3 DNA: TGTGCCAGCAGCGGAGCCCACGCTGCTAGCGGCTACAATGAGCAGTTCTTC; CDR3 protein: CASSGAHAASGYNEQFF
J gene: TRBJ1-5; V gene: TRBV27; D gene: NA; clone size: few; CDR3 DNA: TGTGCCAGCAGTTTAGGGACTTCCAGCCAGCCCCAGCATTTT; CDR3 protein: CASSLGTSSQPQHF
J gene: TRBJ2-2; V gene: TRBV5-1; D gene: NA; clone size: NA; CDR3 DNA: TGCGCCAGCAGCTCCGACAGGGAGGTTAACGGGGAGCTGTTTTTT; CDR3 protein: CASSSDREVNGELFF
J gene: TRBJ1-4; V gene: TRBV7-9; D gene: NA; clone size: NA; CDR3 DNA: TGTGCCAGCAGCTCTGCAACTAATGAAAAACTGTTTTTT; CDR3 protein: CASSSATNEKLFF